These 25 T cell receptor beta chains originate from one sample sequenced in a study of blood T cell repertoires in COVID-19. TCRdb keeps only in-frame clones here, not all; method: immunoSEQ multiplex PCR. The repertoire holds 150,000 or so clones, with roughly 80% as singletons. Sequencing was done on a sample of peripheral blood. Every receptor here comes from a man older than 75 with acute or convalescent COVID-19.

This chain's CDR3 is CASSLVPQGWDEQFF. The CDR3 DNA sequence: TGTGCCAGCAGCTTAGTTCCGCAGGGTTGGGATGAGCAGTTCTTC. The chain is built from TRBV7-6 and TRBJ2-1, with a weak D call TRBD1 (5 bases). The CDR3 sequence is 15 residues long. Germline assignment: CDR1 SGHVS and CDR2 FNYEAQ. Between the trimmed V and J ends, which lost 1 base and 8 bases, there was a span of 15 bases.

J is TRBJ1-2 and V is TRBV6-1; a possible D gene is TRBD1 (5 bases). V lost 2 bases to trimming and J lost 6 bases, with 10 bases between them. CDR3 length equals 13 residues. In germline, CDR1 is MNHNS, CDR2 SASEGT. The CDR3 coding sequence is TGTGCCAGCAGTGAACGGGGACTAGATGGCTACACCTTC. Amino acids: CASSERGLDGYTF.

The rearrangement links TRBV19 to TRBJ2-7; 11 positions agree with TRBD1. After removal of 6 bases from V and 5 bases from J, the junction contained 6 bases not matched to a gene. The CDR3 runs 14 residues. Germline V CDR1 and CDR2: LNHDA, SQIVND (reference sequence). Here the CDR3 reads CASRGGQGGHEQYF. The CDR3 DNA reads as TGTGCCAGTAGGGGGGGACAGGGGGGGCACGAGCAGTACTTC.

The rearrangement joins TRBV6-5 to TRBJ1-6; D possibly corresponds to TRBD1 (5 bases). The CDR3 contains 13 residues. Looked up from germline, CDR1 is MNHEY and CDR2 is SVGAGI. V shed 6 bases and J shed 3 bases, with 6 bases lying between them. The CDR3 sequence is CASRGLYNSPLHF. The CDR3 DNA reads as TGTGCCAGCAGGGGGCTCTATAATTCACCCCTCCACTTT.

The chain employs TRBV11-3 and TRBJ1-2; D is unresolved. The length of the CDR3 is 16 residues. V lost 3 bases and J lost 1, with 15 bases in between. The V gene's germline CDR1 is SGHNT and CDR2 YENEEA. The CDR3: CASSFYRGELNYGYTF. The CDR3, as DNA: TGTGCCAGCAGCTTTTACCGGGGAGAGCTTAACTATGGCTACACCTTC.

This rearrangement joins TRBV7-2 to TRBJ1-4, with 7 bases aligning to TRBD1. The V gene's germline CDR1 is SGHTA and CDR2 FQGNSA. V shed 4 bases and J 8 bases; nucleotides not matched to a gene: 10. The CDR3 covers 15 residues. The CDR3 spells CASSSQGKVGEKLFF. The CDR3 DNA reads TGTGCCAGCAGCTCACAGGGGAAAGTCGGAGAAAAACTGTTTTTT.

The chain carries TRBV7-9 and TRBJ2-1, with 10 bases matching TRBD1. The CDR3 is made up of 17 amino acids. The V gene's germline CDR1 is SEHNR and CDR2 FQNEAQ (reference sequence). The J segment lost 7 bases and the V segment lost 2 bases, leaving 11 bases of the junction unmatched. The CDR3 bases are TGTGCCAGCAGCTTACCCATCGACAGGGGGCATGATAATGAGCAGTTCTTC. It is translated as CASSLPIDRGHDNEQFF.

The chain has TRBV19 and TRBJ1-1; 8 bases line up with TRBD1. Germline assignment: CDR1 LNHDA and CDR2 SQIVND (reference sequence). This CDR3 contains 16 residues. Trimming removed 2 bases from V and 5 bases from J; junction bases left unmatched: 10. In DNA form, the CDR3 reads TGTGCCAGTAGTATATGGGGGCAGGGGGCGAGGACTGAAGCTTTCTTT. Amino acids: CASSIWGQGARTEAFF.

The chain joins TRBV27 to TRBJ2-1; TRBD2 matches at 7 bases. CDR3 size: 12 residues. The junction had 4 bases not matched to a gene; V was cut back by 7 bases and J by 7 bases. CDR1 MNHEY and CDR2 SMNVEV come from the germline V gene (reference sequence). DNA of the CDR3: TGTGCCAGCACCCCGGGGGGTAATGAGCAGTTCTTC. Translated: CASTPGGNEQFF.

This chain connects TRBV7-8 to TRBJ1-2; 7 bases map to TRBD1. The CDR3 covers 15 residues. With V trimmed by 1 base and J by 4 bases, 6 bases remained unmatched. Looked up from germline, CDR1 is SGHVS and CDR2 is FQNEAQ. The CDR3 DNA reads as TGTGCCAGCAGCTTAGAGGGGGCCGTCGGCTATGGCTACACCTTC. Amino acid sequence: CASSLEGAVGYGYTF.

In DNA, the CDR3 is TGCGCCAGCAGCCAGTCAGGGGGCGGGGGTCTATCAGATACGCAGTATTTT. Its translation is CASSQSGGGGLSDTQYF. The chain uses TRBV4-3 and TRBJ2-3; D might be TRBD1 (8 bases). From germline, CDR1 is LGHNA and CDR2 YSLEER. This CDR3 spans 17 amino acids. V lost 3 bases to trimming and J lost 4 bases, with 20 bases between them.

V gene TRBV2 combines with J gene TRBJ2-2, with 7 positions matching TRBD1. V dropped 4 bases and J dropped 6; count of bases not matched to a gene: 8. The germline V gene encodes CDR1 SNHLY and CDR2 FYNNEI. The CDR3 has 15 amino acids. The CDR3 sequence: CASSVKDRTPGELFF. CDR3 nucleotides: TGTGCCAGCAGTGTCAAGGACAGGACGCCCGGGGAGCTGTTTTTT.

V usage is TRBV5-4 and J usage is TRBJ2-1; 8 nucleotides align to TRBD1. Germline V gene lookup returns CDR1 SGHNT and CDR2 YYREEE (reference sequence). The CDR3 has 15 amino acids. The V segment lost 5 bases and the J segment 6 bases; nucleotides outside the gene matches: 10. CDR3 protein: CASSLGQGGFNEQFF. CDR3 DNA: TGTGCCAGCAGTCTAGGACAGGGAGGATTCAATGAGCAGTTCTTC.

Only a few counts were recorded for this clone. This chain uses TRBV7-9 with TRBJ1-5, with 8 bases lining up with TRBD1. The junction had 3 bases not matched to a gene; V was cut back by 5 bases and J by 3 bases. Germline V gene sequence: CDR1 SEHNR, CDR2 FQNEAQ (reference sequence). The CDR3 runs 14 residues. CDR3 DNA: TGTGCCAGCAGCCAGGGGGCTGACAATCAGCCCCAGCATTTT. It codes for CASSQGADNQPQHF. The whole variable domain, filled in from reference TRBV7-9 and TRBJ1-5, reads DTGVSQNPRHKITKRGQNVTFRCDPISEHNRLYWYRQTLGQGPEFLTYFQNEAQLEKSRLLSDRFSAERPKGSFSTLEIQRTEQGDSAMYLCASSQGADNQPQHFGDGTRLSIL.

The genes are TRBV24-1 and TRBJ1-5, with 12 bases lining up with TRBD1. CDR3 length: 16 amino acids. The germline V gene has CDR1 KGHDR and CDR2 SFDVKD. The V gene end was trimmed by 3 bases and the J gene end by 7 bases; junction bases not matched to a gene: 6. The DNA of the CDR3 is TGTGCCACCAGTGATCCCGGGACAGGGGGCCACCAGCCCCAGCATTTT. This encodes CATSDPGTGGHQPQHF.

CDR3 nucleotides: TGCGCCAGCAGCCCGGGGGGTAGCACCGGGGAGCTGTTTTTT. It codes for CASSPGGSTGELFF. The V gene is TRBV5-1, the J gene TRBJ2-2; 7 nucleotides line up with TRBD2. CDR1 is SGHRS, CDR2 YFSETQ, per germline. The CDR3 is 14 amino acids. V trimming: 4 bases; J trimming: 4 bases; junction bases outside the gene matches: 4.

The chain has TRBV5-1 and TRBJ2-7, with 12 bases lining up with TRBD1. Trimming took 4 bases from V and 5 from J; bases not matched to a gene: 4. Germline CDR1 reads SGHRS; CDR2 reads YFSETQ. This CDR3 contains 14 residues. The CDR3 here is CASSAGTGGDEQYF. DNA for the CDR3: TGCGCCAGCAGCGCCGGGACAGGGGGCGACGAGCAGTACTTC.

This chain joins TRBV5-1 and TRBJ2-3; 7 positions match TRBD1. V dropped 6 bases and J dropped 2; count of bases not matched to a gene: 9. The CDR3 has 15 amino acids. Germline CDR1 and CDR2: SGHRS and YFSETQ. This chain's CDR3 is CASKRGDRDTDTQYF. In DNA, the CDR3 is TGCGCCAGCAAACGGGGAGACAGGGACACAGATACGCAGTATTTT.

This chain links TRBV11-3 with TRBJ2-7, with D possibly being TRBD2 (5 bases). Trimming took 2 bases from V and 7 from J, leaving 15 bases between them. CDR3 length equals 14 residues. Looked up from germline, CDR1 is SGHNT and CDR2 is YENEEA. CDR3 DNA sequence: TGTGCCAGCAGCTTAAACAGTCCGCCGGGGGAGCAGTACTTC. Its protein product is CASSLNSPPGEQYF.

The chain carries TRBV2 and TRBJ2-3, with 8 positions matching TRBD1. Germline CDR1 is SNHLY and CDR2 is FYNNEI. The CDR3 contains 15 residues. The junction had 7 bases not matched to a gene; V was cut back by 6 bases and J by 2 bases. The CDR3 DNA reads TGTGCCAGCAGGCCCTGGACAGGGCACACAGATACGCAGTATTTT. Its protein is CASRPWTGHTDTQYF. The full variable domain, its missing parts supplied by reference TRBV2 and TRBJ2-3, is EPEVTQTPSHQVTQMGQEVILRCVPISNHLYFYWYRQILGQKVEFLVSFYNNEISEKSEIFDDQFSVERPDGSNFTLKIRSTKLEDSAMYFCASRPWTGHTDTQYFGPGTRLTVL.

This clone was counted a few times. The gene calls are TRBV11-2 and TRBJ1-6; 8 bases are shared with TRBD1. This CDR3 is built from 15 residues. Germline values: CDR1 SGHAT, CDR2 FQNNGV. With V trimmed by 1 base and J by 8 bases, 4 bases remained unmatched. DNA of the CDR3: TGTGCCAGCAGCTTAGCTGGACAGGGATATTCACCCCTCCACTTT. This translates into CASSLAGQGYSPLHF.

The chain recombines TRBV7-2 with TRBJ2-5; 7 bases match TRBD2. The CDR3 is made up of 15 amino acids. Germline CDR1 SGHTA, CDR2 FQGNSA. The V and J ends lost 1 base and 9 bases, in that order; junction bases with no gene match: 11. This CDR3 reads CASSLDRGGAGAQYF. The DNA of the CDR3 is TGTGCCAGCAGCTTAGACCGGGGCGGGGCGGGGGCCCAGTACTTC.

The chain links TRBV2 to TRBJ1-1; 8 bases fit TRBD1. After removal of 1 base from V and 1 base from J, the junction contained 2 bases not matched to a gene. This CDR3 has 15 residues. From germline, CDR1 is SNHLY and CDR2 FYNNEI. The DNA of the CDR3 is TGTGCCAGCAGTGAAGGAGGGACAGGGAACACTGAAGCTTTCTTT. It translates to CASSEGGTGNTEAFF.

This clone was detected once. V usage is TRBV2 and J usage is TRBJ1-5; 7 bases agree with TRBD1. CDR1 is SNHLY and CDR2 is FYNNEI in the germline V gene. The CDR3 is 15 amino acids. The V segment lost 9 bases and the J segment 8 bases; nucleotides outside the gene matches: 16. The CDR3 DNA is TGTGCCAGTCAGGGACAGTTCGGAGTTACCGAGCCCCAGCATTTT. The encoded protein is CASQGQFGVTEPQHF.

This chain connects TRBV7-8 to TRBJ1-1; D gene ambiguous. Deletions cut 2 bases from V and 5 bases from J, with 9 bases between. In germline, CDR1 is SGHVS, CDR2 FQNEAQ. The length of the CDR3 is 13 residues. CDR3 nucleotides: TGTGCCAGCAGCTTAAGACGGGTGACTGAAGCTTTCTTT. This encodes CASSLRRVTEAFF.